This entry lists 21 T cell receptor beta chains sequenced from one sample in a study of human T cells and chemical hapten exposure. Time point given: patch test 1, 2 weeks after DPC sensitization. Treatment reported: therapeutic diphenylcyclopropenone sensitization with weekly scalp DPC. Via MiXCR, TCRdb re-called the RACE reads, giving one row per CDR3 protein. The sample holds 180,000 or so distinct CDR3 sequences, 20% to 25% seen once. Sequenced here: whole blood, sampled in connection with sensitization to the hapten diphenylcyclopropenone (DPC). The source is a woman aged 50 to 60 with alopecia areata. Some clones in this sample may be carry-over from other donors' samples.

This clonotype was detected only a few times. This sequence joins TRBV5-1 and TRBJ2-1; 8 bases are shared with TRBD2. Germline CDR1 SGHRS, CDR2 YFSETQ. Trimming took 3 bases from V and 5 from J; bases not matched to a gene: 7. The CDR3 has 15 residues. DNA for the CDR3: TGCGCCAGCAGCTGGAACGGGGGGGCAGACAATGAGCAGTTCTTC. It yields the protein CASSWNGGADNEQFF.

The rearrangement joins TRBV3-1 to TRBJ1-1; TRBD1 is a possible D gene (5 bases). Germline CDR1 is LGHDT and CDR2 is YNNKEL (reference sequence). Trimming cost V 8 bases and J 0 bases, with 10 bases left between them. This CDR3 spans 13 amino acids. DNA for the CDR3: TGTGCCAGCCGACAGACACTGAACACTGAAGCTTTCTTT. It is translated as CASRQTLNTEAFF.

The CDR3 sequence: CSARAFRNTGELFF. The CDR3 nucleotides are TGCAGCGCGCGGGCGTTCCGGAACACCGGGGAGCTGTTTTTT. The chain recombines TRBV29-1 with TRBJ2-2, with a possible D match to TRBD2 (5 bases). Trimming removed 7 bases from V and 1 base from J, with 13 bases in between. The CDR3 loop spans 14 amino acids. Per the germline V gene, CDR1 is SQVTM and CDR2 is ANQGSEA.

This clonotype was seen many times. J is TRBJ2-5 and V is TRBV9; D gene unclear. CDR3 length: 15 amino acids. V was shortened by 0 bases and J by 0 bases, with 9 bases between the two germline ends. Germline V gives CDR1 SGDLS, CDR2 YYNGEE. The CDR3 nucleotides read TGTGCCAGCAGCGTAGGAGGAGTGTACCAAGAGACCCAGTACTTC. This sequence encodes CASSVGGVYQETQYF.

This clonotype was detected only a few times. The chain combines TRBV5-1 with TRBJ1-2; D ambiguous. The CDR3 has 14 amino acids. The germline V gene has CDR1 SGHRS and CDR2 YFSETQ. The V end lost 2 bases, the J end lost 3 bases, and 11 bases lay between the germline ends. The CDR3 loop is CASSFEGQDYGYTF. The DNA of the CDR3 is TGCGCCAGCAGCTTCGAGGGCCAGGACTATGGCTACACCTTC.

This clonotype was detected only a few times. This chain uses TRBV29-1 with TRBJ2-7; the D gene could be TRBD1 or TRBD2 (5 bases each). V was clipped by 5 bases and J by 2 bases, with 22 bases between them. The length of the CDR3 is 16 residues. Per the germline V gene, CDR1 is SQVTM and CDR2 is ANQGSEA. As DNA, the CDR3 is TGCAGCGTTTCTAGACAAGTAACCGGGGACCCCTACGAGCAGTACTTC. This codes for CSVSRQVTGDPYEQYF.

The chain recombines TRBV7-9 with TRBJ2-6; 8 nucleotides agree with TRBD1. Germline V lookup: CDR1 SEHNR, CDR2 FQNEAQ (reference sequence). The CDR3 extends over 15 amino acids. The ends lost 11 bases at V and 0 bases at J; junction bases unmatched: 6. The CDR3 DNA reads as TGTGCCGGTGGGACAGGCCCCTCTGGGGCCAACGTCCTGACTTTC. It specifies CAGGTGPSGANVLTF.

The chain is built from TRBV14 and TRBJ1-3; no firm D call. This CDR3 is 16 amino acids long. V lost 0 bases and J lost 4, with 13 bases in between. Germline values: CDR1 SGHDN, CDR2 FVKESK. CDR3 protein: CASSQDLPWAGNTIYF. For the CDR3, the DNA is TGTGCCAGCAGCCAAGATTTGCCTTGGGCGGGAAACACCATATATTTT.

The rearrangement links TRBV3-1 to TRBJ1-5; tentatively, D is TRBD1 (5 bases). In germline, CDR1 is LGHDT, CDR2 YNNKEL (reference sequence). Trimming cost V 3 bases and J 5 bases, with 11 bases left between them. This CDR3 spans 14 amino acids. The chain's CDR3 is CASSQGEGDQPQHF. The CDR3 DNA sequence: TGTGCCAGCAGCCAGGGGGAAGGGGATCAGCCCCAGCATTTT.

This chain connects TRBV6-5 to TRBJ1-5; 9 bases line up with TRBD1. The CDR3 has 16 amino acids. With 5 bases clipped from V and 7 bases from J, the junction kept 12 bases outside the gene matches. From germline, CDR1 is MNHEY and CDR2 SVGAGI. CDR3 amino acids: CASSTRQQGAGQPQHF. In DNA, the CDR3 is TGTGCCAGCAGTACAAGACAACAGGGGGCCGGGCAGCCCCAGCATTTT.

In its sample, this clonotype was seen many times. This chain links TRBV7-9 with TRBJ2-1; D is possibly TRBD2 (5 bases). The CDR3 sequence is 14 residues long. Germline loops: CDR1 SEHNR, CDR2 FQNEAQ (reference sequence). V was pared by 5 bases and J by 0 bases, with 8 bases between. The DNA for the CDR3 is TGTGCCAGCAGCCTCAGCGGCTCCTACAATGAGCAGTTCTTC. Encoded protein: CASSLSGSYNEQFF.

This clonotype was detected a few times. The gene calls are TRBV3-1 and TRBJ2-6, with a weak D call TRBD2 (5 bases). The CDR3 totals 19 residues. From germline, CDR1 is LGHDT and CDR2 YNNKEL (reference sequence). Trimming took 0 bases from V and 1 from J, leaving 16 bases between them. The CDR3 nucleotides are TGTGCCAGCAGCCAAGATGACGGGGTTCGGTGGTCTGGGGCCAACGTCCTGACTTTC. It yields the protein CASSQDDGVRWSGANVLTF.

This clonotype was picked up a small number of times. The gene calls are TRBV7-8 and TRBJ1-1, with D perhaps matching TRBD1 (6 bases). Between the trimmed V and J ends, which lost 2 bases and 1 base, there was a span of 11 bases. The CDR3 has 15 residues. In germline, CDR1 is SGHVS, CDR2 FQNEAQ. CDR3 residues: CASSLYRDTNTEAFF. CDR3 coding DNA: TGTGCCAGCAGCTTATACAGGGACACGAACACTGAAGCTTTCTTT. Variable domain in full (rest from reference TRBV7-8 and TRBJ1-1): GAGVSQSPRYKVAKRGQDVALRCDPISGHVSLFWYQQALGQGPEFLTYFQNEAQLDKSGLPSDRFFAERPEGSVSTLKIQRTQQEDSAVYLCASSLYRDTNTEAFFGQGTRLTVV.

The sample holds a few counts of this clonotype. This chain links TRBV20-1 with TRBJ2-7; 7 bases line up with TRBD1. The V gene end was trimmed by 2 bases and the J gene end by 6 bases; junction bases not matched to a gene: 10. Germline V gives CDR1 DFQATT, CDR2 SNEGSKA (reference sequence). CDR3 length: 14 residues. The DNA of the CDR3 is TGCAGTGCTAGAAGTAGGGGGCGGGTGGGCGAGCAGTACTTC. It is translated as CSARSRGRVGEQYF.

The V call is TRBV10-3, the J call TRBJ2-4, with D perhaps TRBD1 (6 bases). The germline V and J ends were trimmed by 5 bases and 7 bases, with 12 bases remaining between them. The CDR3 has 13 amino acids. Germline CDR1 ENHRY, CDR2 SYGVKD. CDR3 DNA sequence: TGTGCCATCAGTCGGGCAGGGGAGAACATTCAGTACTTC. This sequence encodes CAISRAGENIQYF.

This rearrangement joins TRBV2 to TRBJ1-1; unclear D gene. Germline V lookup: CDR1 SNHLY, CDR2 FYNNEI. This CDR3 comprises 11 residues. Trimming pared 4 bases from V and 10 bases from J, leaving 10 bases between. The CDR3 region is CASSALIAAFF. The CDR3 DNA reads as TGTGCCAGCAGTGCTCTCATCGCAGCTTTCTTT. The entire variable domain, with the rest obtained from reference TRBV2 and TRBJ1-1, is as follows: EPEVTQTPSHQVTQMGQEVILRCVPISNHLYFYWYRQILGQKVEFLVSFYNNEISEKSEIFDDQFSVERPDGSNFTLKIRSTKLEDSAMYFCASSALIAAFFGQGTRLTVV.

This clonotype was recorded at least ten times. V and J are TRBV12-3 or TRBV12-4 and TRBJ2-1, with 14 positions matching TRBD2. The ends lost 5 bases at V and 10 bases at J; junction bases unmatched: 7. CDR3 length: 15 residues. Here the CDR3 reads CASSLTSGRVREQFF. The CDR3 bases are TGTGCCAGCAGTCTGACTAGCGGGAGGGTGCGGGAGCAGTTCTTC.

This clonotype was counted ten times or more. This rearrangement joins TRBV14 to TRBJ1-4; D may be TRBD1 (5 bases). The CDR3 is 15 residues long. The germline V and J ends were trimmed by 4 bases and 0 bases, with 9 bases remaining between them. Germline CDR1 SGHDN, CDR2 FVKESK. The CDR3: CASSRTGPTNEKLFF. CDR3 sequence (DNA): TGTGCCAGCAGCCGTACAGGTCCAACTAATGAAAAACTGTTTTTT.

V and J are TRBV6-1 and TRBJ1-5, with TRBD1 identical over 7 bases. CDR1 MNHNS and CDR2 SASEGT come from the germline V gene. The CDR3 is made up of 14 amino acids. V lost 8 bases, J lost 6 bases, and 10 bases stayed unmatched. CDR3 DNA: TGTGCCAGCCATCTGGCGGCAGGGGGTCAGCCCCAGCATTTT. Its protein product is CASHLAAGGQPQHF.

This clonotype was counted between two and nine times. J is TRBJ2-2 and V is TRBV20-1, with TRBD1 matching over 8 bases. This CDR3 is 14 amino acids long. J was trimmed by 0 bases and V by 5 bases; bases with no gene match: 2. Looked up from germline, CDR1 is DFQATT and CDR2 is SNEGSKA (reference sequence). Written as DNA, the CDR3 is TGCAGTGCTCGGACAGGGTCGAACACCGGGGAGCTGTTTTTT. Protein sequence: CSARTGSNTGELFF.

The chain links TRBV29-1 to TRBJ1-2; possibly TRBD1 for D (5 bases). Trimming pared 4 bases from V and 7 bases from J, leaving 16 bases between. The germline V gene has CDR1 SQVTM and CDR2 ANQGSEA. This CDR3 region has 13 residues. Here the CDR3 DNA reads TGCAGCGTTGTTGGGCAGGGTAGGAGTGGCTACACCTTC. This translates into CSVVGQGRSGYTF.